Below are 13 T cell receptor beta chains sequenced from a single sample in a study of T-cell reconstitution after alpha-beta-depleted transplantation in children. Preparation of the TCRbeta library involved a method that used unique molecular identifiers. In TCRdb, the PCR reads were re-called with MiXCR into one record per CDR3 protein. The sample carries roughly 200,000 distinct CDR3 sequences, 5.5% to 7% recorded once. The sample here was PBMCs, taken before TCRalphabeta/CD19-depleted stem cell transplant. These receptors originate from a boy between 2 and 10 years old with acute lymphoblastic leukemia, due to receive a stem cell transplant.

This clonotype was found many times. The chain has TRBV20-1 and TRBJ2-7, with D tentatively TRBD1 (5 bases). Trimming took off 5 bases at V and 7 bases at J, with 24 bases between the two ends. Germline assignment: CDR1 DFQATT and CDR2 SNEGSKA (reference sequence). This CDR3 contains 15 residues. The chain's CDR3 is CSALRFGAKVWEQYF. The CDR3 bases are TGCAGTGCTCTGCGATTTGGGGCCAAGGTATGGGAGCAGTACTTC.

About this clonotype itself: It may be a read error: a sequence one base away is much more abundant. The conserved phenylalanine or tryptophan is not found at the CDR3 terminus, so this likely reflects a read error. The chain joins TRBV28 to TRBJ1-1; D uncertain. V was clipped by 6 bases and J by 1 base, with 12 bases between them. The V gene's germline CDR1 is MDHEN and CDR2 SYDVKM. The CDR3 consists of 14 residues. CDR3 protein: CASRGYDPNTEAFY. DNA of the CDR3: TGTGCCAGCAGAGGCTACGACCCGAACACTGAAGCTTTCTAT.

This clonotype was counted many times. This chain links TRBV27 with TRBJ2-1; a possible D gene is TRBD1 (6 bases). Trimming shortened V by 3 bases and J by 7 bases, and 7 bases separated the two germline ends. The CDR3 totals 12 residues. Germline-derived CDR1 and CDR2 are MNHEY and SMNVEV (reference sequence). In nucleotides, the CDR3 is TGTGCCAGCAGTTTGGGACAAAATGAGCAGTTCTTC. This gives the protein CASSLGQNEQFF.

This clonotype has just one count. V usage is TRBV5-2 and J usage is TRBJ2-7; TRBD2 is the table's D call, not checked against the DNA. TRBV5-2 is tagged as a pseudogene. The CDR3 length is 14 residues. This CDR3 reads CAMGPWDNAYEQYF. DNA for the CDR3: TGTGCCATGGGCCCTTGGGACAACGCCTACGAGCAGTACTTC.

This clonotype was counted many times. The chain couples TRBV7-2 to TRBJ1-6, with 7 bases that match TRBD1. The CDR3 spans 17 residues. In germline, CDR1 is SGHTA, CDR2 FQGNSA. Unmatched junction bases numbered 9, after V lost 4 bases and J lost 3 bases. The CDR3 loop reads CASSYTQGGGYNSPLHF. The CDR3 DNA is TGTGCCAGCAGCTATACTCAGGGGGGGGGCTATAATTCACCCCTCCACTTT.

This clonotype was observed at least ten times. This chain uses TRBV7-2 with TRBJ2-7, with D unclear. Trimming removed 1 base at V and 0 bases at J, with 10 bases between. CDR1 and CDR2 from the germline V gene are SGHTA and FQGNSA. The CDR3 contains 15 residues. The CDR3 sequence: CASSLVLTTSYEQYF. In DNA form, the CDR3 reads TGTGCCAGCAGCTTAGTACTAACCACCTCCTACGAGCAGTACTTC.

This clonotype was recorded at least ten times. The chain is built from TRBV28 and TRBJ1-1, with 8 bases fitting TRBD1. The CDR3 is made up of 14 amino acids. CDR1 MDHEN and CDR2 SYDVKM come from the germline V gene. After removal of 6 bases from V and 3 bases from J, the junction contained 6 bases not matched to a gene. The CDR3 region is CASSSTGGYTEAFF. CDR3 DNA: TGTGCCAGCAGCTCCACAGGGGGATACACTGAAGCTTTCTTT.

V and J are TRBV6-2 or TRBV6-3 and TRBJ2-5, with D possibly TRBD2 on 6 matching bases. The CDR3 has 17 residues. Deletions cut 0 bases from V and 1 base from J, with 15 bases between. Germline V CDR1 and CDR2: MNHEY, SVGEGT. DNA of the CDR3: TGTGCCAGCAGTTACTCGCGGGTGCGGGGTCCCCAAGAGACCCAGTACTTC. Protein sequence: CASSYSRVRGPQETQYF.

The gene calls are TRBV20-1 and TRBJ1-1; TRBD1 matches at 7 bases. Germline CDR1 reads DFQATT; CDR2 reads SNEGSKA (reference sequence). V lost 3 bases to trimming and J lost 0 bases; unmatched junction nucleotides: 7. The CDR3 sequence is 15 residues long. The CDR3 nucleotides read TGCAGTGCTAGGCTCGGACAGGCTTTGAACACTGAAGCTTTCTTT. Encoded protein: CSARLGQALNTEAFF.

The table lists this clonotype with many counts. The chain is built from TRBV12-3 or TRBV12-4 and TRBJ2-5; D not resolved. The CDR3 spans 13 residues. The V and J ends lost 4 bases and 1 base respectively, with 7 bases between them. CDR3 amino acids: CASSSDGQETQYF. The CDR3 DNA is TGTGCCAGCAGTTCGGACGGCCAAGAGACCCAGTACTTC.

Many counts were recorded for this clonotype. V gene TRBV3-1 combines with J gene TRBJ2-7; D not resolved. Germline CDR1 LGHDT, CDR2 YNNKEL (reference sequence). CDR3 length equals 16 residues. V lost 0 bases and J 0 bases, leaving 12 bases between the germline ends. The CDR3 sequence: CASSQDSVGVSYEQYF. The CDR3 region has the DNA TGTGCCAGCAGCCAAGACTCAGTCGGAGTCTCCTACGAGCAGTACTTC.

This chain joins TRBV4-3 and TRBJ2-7, with 11 bases that match TRBD2. The CDR3 sequence is 15 residues long. Germline V lookup: CDR1 LGHNA, CDR2 YSLEER. The junction had 6 bases not matched to a gene; V was cut back by 4 bases and J by 4 bases. The CDR3 spells CASSLLAGGQYEQYF. The CDR3 nucleotides read TGCGCCAGCAGCCTATTAGCGGGGGGGCAGTACGAGCAGTACTTC.

There are a few counts of this clonotype. This chain links TRBV6-2 or TRBV6-3 with TRBJ2-1; perhaps TRBD2 as D (5 bases). Germline CDR1 reads MNHEY; CDR2 reads SVGEGT. V shed 2 bases and J shed 6 bases, with 14 bases lying between them. The CDR3 has 15 amino acids. Here the CDR3 reads CASSYEGVAANEQFF. Written as DNA, the CDR3 is TGTGCCAGCAGTTACGAGGGAGTGGCGGCCAATGAGCAGTTCTTC.